These 21 T cell receptor beta chains were all obtained from the same sample, sequenced in a study of cytomegalovirus exposure and HLA in healthy donors. Assay used: immunoSEQ multiplex PCR; TCRdb lists only in-frame clones, some missing. The repertoire holds 150,000 to 200,000 clones, with 86% as singletons. The sequenced sample was PBMCs. The receptors were sampled from a woman aged 18-29 years in good health and CMV-seronegative.

The chain is built from TRBV27 and TRBJ2-1, with 8 nucleotides matching TRBD2. V was pared by 2 bases and J by 15 bases, with 21 bases of the junction left unmatched. This CDR3 spans 17 amino acids. The germline gives CDR1 MNHEY, CDR2 SMNVEV (reference sequence). In DNA form, the CDR3 reads TGTGCCAGCAGTTTAAGCGTACTCGGGACTAGTGATAAAATGAGGTTCTTC. Its translation: CASSLSVLGTSDKMRFF.

The gene calls are TRBV7-8 and TRBJ2-2, with 7 nucleotides matching TRBD2. Per germline, CDR1 SGHVS and CDR2 FQNEAQ. V was pared by 6 bases and J by 6 bases, with 10 bases of the junction left unmatched. The CDR3 contains 15 residues. The CDR3 region is CASRWRGSDAGELFF. DNA of the CDR3: TGTGCCAGCAGGTGGCGCGGGAGCGACGCCGGGGAGCTGTTTTTT.

This sequence joins TRBV11-2 and TRBJ1-1; perhaps TRBD1 as D (5 bases). V was shortened by 3 bases and J by 1 base, with 6 bases between the two germline ends. CDR1 is SGHAT and CDR2 is FQNNGV in the germline V gene. The CDR3 has 13 residues. The CDR3 reads CASSFGGNTEAFF. The CDR3 coding sequence is TGTGCCAGCAGCTTCGGGGGGAACACTGAAGCTTTCTTT.

The chain employs TRBV19 and TRBJ2-5; 13 nucleotides align to TRBD2. The CDR3 is 17 residues long. Germline assignment: CDR1 LNHDA and CDR2 SQIVND (reference sequence). J was trimmed by 4 bases and V by 5 bases; bases with no gene match: 10. The CDR3 sequence: CASSATPGLAGLETQYF. CDR3 coding DNA: TGTGCCAGTAGTGCAACTCCGGGACTAGCGGGACTAGAGACCCAGTACTTC.

This clone was found a few times. The J gene is TRBJ1-5, the V gene TRBV19; weak D call: TRBD1 (5 bases). CDR3 length equals 16 residues. V was shortened by 2 bases and J by 2 bases, with 13 bases between the two germline ends. In germline, CDR1 is LNHDA, CDR2 SQIVND (reference sequence). CDR3 sequence: CASSITGGAGNQPQHF. DNA of the CDR3: TGTGCCAGTAGTATAACAGGCGGGGCTGGCAATCAGCCCCAGCATTTT.

This rearrangement joins TRBV6-1 to TRBJ2-2; TRBD2 agrees at 8 bases. The germline CDR1 and CDR2 sequences are MNHNS and SASEGT. The CDR3 length is 16 residues. V dropped 4 bases and J dropped 4; count of bases not matched to a gene: 8. CDR3 sequence: CASSAPGLGATGELFF. For the CDR3, the DNA is TGTGCCAGCAGTGCTCCGGGACTAGGGGCCACCGGGGAGCTGTTTTTT.

The genes are TRBV5-4 and TRBJ1-1, with D unresolved. Deletions cut 3 bases from V and 1 base from J, with 10 bases between. Germline V gives CDR1 SGHNT, CDR2 YYREEE (reference sequence). The CDR3 contains 14 residues. In DNA, the CDR3 is TGTGCCAGCAGCTGGGCCATAACGAACACTGAAGCTTTCTTT. Its translation is CASSWAITNTEAFF.

The V gene is TRBV9, the J gene TRBJ2-1, with 9 positions matching TRBD1. CDR1 is SGDLS and CDR2 is YYNGEE in the germline V gene. J was trimmed by 1 base and V by 4 bases; bases with no gene match: 15. This CDR3 comprises 19 residues. CDR3 sequence (DNA): TGTGCCAGCAGCACACAGCTTCATTCCGGGACAGGGTCCTACAATGAGCAGTTCTTC. Its protein product is CASSTQLHSGTGSYNEQFF.

The V and J genes are TRBV2 and TRBJ2-5; 10 bases match TRBD2. The CDR3 is 16 amino acids. The trim removed 6 bases at V and 1 base at J, leaving 8 bases unmatched. Germline V gene lookup returns CDR1 SNHLY and CDR2 FYNNEI. CDR3 protein: CASRLASGSPQETQYF. CDR3 bases: TGTGCCAGCAGACTTGCTAGCGGGAGTCCCCAAGAGACCCAGTACTTC.

J is TRBJ2-3 and V is TRBV18, with 9 bases matching TRBD2. The length of the CDR3 is 16 residues. Germline V lookup: CDR1 KGHSH, CDR2 LQKENI. The V gene end was trimmed by 6 bases and the J gene end by 3 bases; junction bases not matched to a gene: 10. The CDR3, as DNA: TGTGCCAGCTCCCCCGTTAGCGGGGGCGGTACAGATACGCAGTATTTT. Translated: CASSPVSGGGTDTQYF.

The V and J genes are TRBV7-2 and TRBJ2-5; TRBD2 matches at 12 bases. The V segment lost 3 bases and the J segment 5 bases; nucleotides outside the gene matches: 10. Germline V gene data show CDR1 as SGHTA and CDR2 as FQGNSA. This CDR3 has 17 residues. CDR3 coding DNA: TGTGCCAGCAGCTTTAGACTAGCGGGGGACGCGAGGGAGACCCAGTACTTC. Amino acid sequence: CASSFRLAGDARETQYF.

The CDR3 spells CAIRVSGGSYEQYF. The DNA of the CDR3 is TGTGCCATCAGAGTCTCAGGGGGTTCCTACGAGCAGTACTTC. V gene TRBV10-3 combines with J gene TRBJ2-7; 7 bases agree with TRBD1. This CDR3 spans 14 amino acids. The germline CDR1 and CDR2 sequences are ENHRY and SYGVKD. Unmatched junction bases numbered 6, after V lost 6 bases and J lost 1 base.

V and J are TRBV2 and TRBJ1-6, with D maybe TRBD1 (5 bases). The CDR3 runs to 13 residues. V was pared by 7 bases and J by 9 bases, with 13 bases between. Germline V gives CDR1 SNHLY, CDR2 FYNNEI. In DNA, the CDR3 is TGTGCCAGCACGGGGGTCGCCAGTTCACCCCTCCACTTT. This translates into CASTGVASSPLHF.

This clone was found a few times. CDR3 residues: CASSQGFFGGTRTDTQYF. The CDR3 DNA is TGCGCCAGCAGCCAAGGATTTTTTGGGGGGACGAGGACAGATACGCAGTATTTT. V and J are TRBV4-1 and TRBJ2-3; maybe TRBD2 (6 bases). This CDR3 is 18 amino acids long. Germline V gene data show CDR1 as MGHRA and CDR2 as YSYEKL. The V end lost 1 base, the J end lost 3 bases, and 20 bases lay between the germline ends.

This clone came up once. Other nucleotide sequences in the sample specify the same CDR3. The chain combines TRBV4-1 with TRBJ2-7; 9 bases agree with TRBD1. Looked up from germline, CDR1 is MGHRA and CDR2 is YSYEKL. With 1 base clipped from V and 2 bases from J, the junction kept 0 bases outside the gene matches. The CDR3 loop spans 14 amino acids. The CDR3 protein is CASSQGQGAYEQYF. CDR3 sequence (DNA): TGCGCCAGCAGCCAAGGACAGGGGGCCTACGAGCAGTACTTC.

V usage is TRBV6-1 and J usage is TRBJ2-6; 7 bases agree with TRBD1. Per the germline V gene, CDR1 is MNHNS and CDR2 is SASEGT. The CDR3 is 17 residues long. V shed 4 bases and J 0 bases; nucleotides not matched to a gene: 6. The CDR3 coding sequence is TGTGCCAGCAGTGGTGGGACAGTGATCTCTGGGGCCAACGTCCTGACTTTC. This encodes CASSGGTVISGANVLTF.

The CDR3 is CASSPRDRLTEAFF. DNA of the CDR3: TGTGCCAGCAGCCCTCGGGACAGGTTAACTGAAGCTTTCTTT. The chain couples TRBV4-2 to TRBJ1-1; TRBD1 matches at 8 bases. J lost 5 bases, V lost 4 bases, and 6 bases had no gene match. Germline-derived CDR1 and CDR2 are LGHNA and YNFKEQ. The CDR3 is 14 residues long.

V usage is TRBV4-1 and J usage is TRBJ2-7; 7 bases are a match to TRBD1. Unmatched junction bases numbered 11, after V lost 2 bases and J lost 4 bases. CDR3 length equals 16 residues. CDR1 and CDR2 from the germline V gene are MGHRA and YSYEKL. The DNA for the CDR3 is TGCGCCAGCAGCCAAAATTTAGGGACAGCATCTTACGAGCAGTACTTC. This codes for CASSQNLGTASYEQYF.

The V call is TRBV10-3, the J call TRBJ1-5; 10 nucleotides match TRBD1. V lost 6 bases and J lost 2; bases outside the gene matches: 1. The CDR3 spans 14 residues. Germline V CDR1 and CDR2: ENHRY, SYGVKD. The CDR3 loop reads CAISGQGGNQPQHF. The CDR3 DNA reads as TGTGCCATCAGCGGACAGGGGGGCAATCAGCCCCAGCATTTT.

The chain employs TRBV5-4 and TRBJ2-1; possibly TRBD1 for D (6 bases). Germline V gives CDR1 SGHNT, CDR2 YYREEE (reference sequence). V was cut by 5 bases and J by 1 base, with 13 bases left in between. The CDR3 runs 15 residues. The CDR3 sequence is CASSRRQESYNEQFF. The CDR3 nucleotides are TGTGCCAGCAGTCGTAGACAGGAGTCCTACAATGAGCAGTTCTTC. The full variable domain, rest sourced from reference TRBV5-4 and TRBJ2-1, is ETGVTQSPTHLIKTRGQQVTLRCSSQSGHNTVSWYQQALGQGPQFIFQYYREEENGRGNFPPRFSGLQFPNYSSELNVNALELDDSALYLCASSRRQESYNEQFFGPGTRLTVL.

The chain links TRBV6-6 to TRBJ2-1; a weak D match, TRBD1 (5 bases). CDR1 and CDR2 (germline): MNHNY, SVGAGI (reference sequence). This CDR3 contains 14 residues. Between the trimmed V and J ends, which lost 7 bases and 8 bases, there was a span of 18 bases. This chain's CDR3 is CASTPTLWGDEQFF. The CDR3 DNA reads TGTGCCAGCACCCCGACCCTTTGGGGCGATGAGCAGTTCTTC.